Shown below are 6 T cell receptor beta chains from a single sample sequenced in a study of blood T cell repertoires in COVID-19. Some clones are missing from TCRdb's copy, which holds only in-frame ones; the method was immunoSEQ multiplex PCR. The sample carries tens of thousands of clones, around 82% recorded once. The sample was peripheral blood. The source is a man aged 55 to 70 with COVID-19, enrolled during active disease.

The chain combines TRBV7-9 with TRBJ2-6; a weak D match, TRBD1 (6 bases). Deletions cut 1 base from V and 1 base from J, with 11 bases between. This CDR3 is 17 amino acids long. Germline CDR1 SEHNR, CDR2 FQNEAQ (reference sequence). The CDR3 is CASSLGGQNSGANVLTF. CDR3 DNA sequence: TGTGCCAGCAGCTTAGGGGGGCAGAATTCTGGGGCCAACGTCCTGACTTTC.

The table lists this clone with a count of one. CDR3 in amino acids: CSVDSRDGYTF. The DNA of the CDR3 is TGCAGCGTTGATAGCCGGGATGGCTACACCTTC. V gene TRBV29-1 combines with J gene TRBJ1-2; D remains unclear. CDR1 is SQVTM and CDR2 is ANQGSEA in the germline V gene. Trimming left V 3 bases short and J 6 bases short, with 8 bases between. The CDR3 extends over 11 amino acids. The variable domain in full, with the rest retrieved from reference TRBV29-1 and TRBJ1-2, is SAVISQKPSRDICQRGTSLTIQCQVDSQVTMMFWYRQQPGQSLTLIATANQGSEATYESGFVIDKFPISRPNLTFSTLTVSNMSPEDSSIYLCSVDSRDGYTFGSGTRLTVV.

Turning to this clone: A much more abundant neighbour one base away suggests this may be a read error. The chain combines TRBV28 with TRBJ1-2; 10 nucleotides match TRBD1. This CDR3 is 17 amino acids long. V gave up 5 bases and J gave up 4 bases; unmatched junction bases: 13. Germline lookup yields CDR1 MDHEN and CDR2 SYDVKM. Here the CDR3 reads CASSLTLSGTGVYGYTF. CDR3 bases: TGTGCCAGCAGTCTAACTCTGAGTGGGACAGGGGTCTATGGCTACACCTTC.

The rearrangement joins TRBV11-2 to TRBJ2-2; 10 bases match TRBD1. The V gene's germline CDR1 is SGHAT and CDR2 FQNNGV. The CDR3 spans 18 residues. With V trimmed by 0 bases and J by 5 bases, 9 bases remained unmatched. The CDR3 DNA is TGTGCCAGCAGCTTAGATGTTCCGGGACAGGGGATAACCGGGGAGCTGTTTTTT. Translated, it gives CASSLDVPGQGITGELFF.

The rearrangement joins TRBV3-1 (or the pseudogene TRBV3-2) to TRBJ2-3, with 10 bases lining up with TRBD2. CDR1 LGHDT and CDR2 YNNKEL come from the germline V gene (reference sequence). V dropped 3 bases and J dropped 3; count of bases not matched to a gene: 6. This CDR3 comprises 16 residues. In nucleotides, the CDR3 is TGTGCCAGCAGCCAGTCTAGCGGGAGTTGGACAGATACGCAGTATTTT. Its translation is CASSQSSGSWTDTQYF.

The chain carries TRBV13 and TRBJ2-3; 12 bases are shared with TRBD2. Trimming took 5 bases from V and 8 from J; bases not matched to a gene: 14. Germline CDR1 and CDR2: PRHDT and FYEKMQ (reference sequence). This CDR3 is built from 17 residues. CDR3 sequence: CASSTKGGLAGRSTQYF. The CDR3 region has the DNA TGTGCCAGCAGCACCAAGGGGGGACTAGCGGGCAGAAGTACGCAGTATTTT. The variable domain in full, completed from reference TRBV13 and TRBJ2-3, reads AAGVIQSPRHLIKEKRETATLKCYPIPRHDTVYWYQQGPGQDPQFLISFYEKMQSDKGSIPDRFSAQQFSDYHSELNMSSLELGDSALYFCASSTKGGLAGRSTQYFGPGTRLTVL.